The rows below give T cell receptor beta chains drawn from one sample of a study of CD8+ T cells in alopecia areata. Libraries were prepared by immunoSEQ multiplex PCR; TCRdb keeps only in-frame clonotypes and omits some of them. The profile shows about 94,000 clones, over 70% of them singletons. Specimen: CD8+ T cells sorted from blood, collected at roughly week 45, from a patient treated with tofacitinib. All receptors derive from a human donor with alopecia areata. The CDR3 runs from the conserved cysteine through the conserved F or W. Each record gives: D gene, clone size, J gene, V gene, CDR3 protein, CDR3 DNA. The D gene is left open where the match is weak. Clone sizes are given selectively: once, few, many, or a class where the clone is expanded.

NA few TRBJ2-7 TRBV13 CASSLVGNEQYF TGTGCCAGCAGCTTAGTGGGGAACGAGCAGTACTTC
NA NA TRBJ2-7 TRBV14 CASSQDQRGQYF TGTGCCAGCAGCCAAGATCAACGGGGGCAGTACTTC
TRBD1 few TRBJ1-3 TRBV29-1 CSVTTGEGNTIYF TGCAGCGTAACAACAGGGGAAGGAAACACCATATATTTT
TRBD1 NA TRBJ2-1 TRBV27 CASSDFGQGINEQFF TGTGCCAGCAGCGACTTCGGACAGGGGATCAACGAGCAGTTCTTC
NA NA TRBJ1-5 TRBV5-1 CASRGEGNQPQHF TGCGCCAGCAGAGGAGAGGGTAACCAGCCCCAGCATTTT
NA NA TRBJ2-1 TRBV19 CASSPWTSRGEQFF TGTGCCAGTAGTCCGTGGACCTCGAGGGGTGAGCAGTTCTTC
NA once TRBJ1-1 TRBV5-4 CASSSYRENTEAFF TGTGCCAGCAGCTCCTACAGGGAGAACACTGAAGCTTTCTTT
NA NA TRBJ2-7 TRBV29-1 CSVVQGASYEQYF TGCAGCGTTGTACAGGGCGCCTCCTACGAGCAGTACTTC
TRBD1 NA TRBJ1-1 TRBV15 CATSRADRMAFF TGTGCCACCAGCAGGGCGGACAGGATGGCTTTCTTT
NA NA TRBJ2-2 TRBV7-9 CASSLLPQRRDTGELFF TGTGCCAGCAGCTTGCTTCCCCAGCGACGCGACACCGGGGAGCTGTTTTTT
NA few TRBJ1-1 TRBV30 CAWRRSNTEAFF TGTGCCTGGAGAAGGAGTAACACTGAAGCTTTCTTT
TRBD1 NA TRBJ1-1 TRBV10-3 CASSEALGTGHTEAFF TGTGCCAGCAGTGAAGCGCTTGGGACAGGGCACACTGAAGCTTTCTTT
TRBD2 NA TRBJ2-1 TRBV19 CASAGGNEQFF TGTGCCAGTGCGGGGGGCAATGAGCAGTTCTTC
TRBD2 NA TRBJ2-3 TRBV7-2 CASSSGLAGASTDTQYF TGTGCCAGCAGCTCCGGACTAGCGGGGGCCAGCACAGATACGCAGTATTTT
TRBD1 few TRBJ1-2 TRBV29-1 CSVEPEGTGVLSYGYTF TGCAGCGTTGAGCCGGAGGGGACAGGGGTTTTGAGTTATGGCTACACCTTC
NA NA TRBJ2-4 TRBV5-6 CASSLSGGLAKNIQYF TGTGCCAGCAGCTTGTCAGGGGGACTAGCCAAAAACATTCAGTACTTC
TRBD2 NA TRBJ2-1 TRBV9 CASSPRAGSYNEQFF TGTGCCAGCAGCCCCCGAGCGGGGTCCTACAATGAGCAGTTCTTC
TRBD1 NA TRBJ2-1 TRBV29-1 CSGRDRETYNEQFF TGCAGCGGCCGGGACAGGGAGACCTACAATGAGCAGTTCTTC
TRBD1 NA TRBJ2-7 TRBV14 CATGQALGEQYF TGTGCCACCGGACAGGCACTAGGCGAGCAGTACTTC
NA NA TRBJ2-5 TRBV29-1 CSVVIGAGANQETQYF TGCAGCGTTGTCATCGGGGCGGGGGCCAACCAAGAGACCCAGTACTTC
NA NA TRBJ2-1 TRBV4-2 CASSQVDEQFF TGTGCCAGCAGCCAAGTTGATGAGCAGTTCTTC
NA NA TRBJ2-2 TRBV25-1 CASTGGSTGELFF TGTGCCAGCACGGGTGGGAGCACCGGGGAGCTGTTTTTT
TRBD1 NA TRBJ2-1 TRBV7-9 CASSSQGTGAHNEQFF TGTGCCAGCAGCTCCCAGGGGACAGGGGCGCACAATGAGCAGTTCTTC
TRBD1 NA TRBJ2-2 TRBV5-1 CASSLLTGQGNTGELFF TGCGCCAGCAGCTTGTTAACGGGACAGGGGAACACCGGGGAGCTGTTTTTT
NA few TRBJ1-2 TRBV4-3 CASSQVPRDSFYGYTF TGCGCCAGCAGCCAAGTCCCCAGGGACTCTTTCTATGGCTACACCTTC
TRBD1 NA TRBJ1-1 TRBV25-1 CASSETGGRDTEAFF TGTGCCAGCAGTGAGACAGGGGGGCGCGACACTGAAGCTTTCTTT
NA few TRBJ2-1 TRBV4-3 CASSQFQGNEQFF TGCGCCAGCAGCCAATTCCAGGGGAATGAGCAGTTCTTC
NA few TRBJ2-7 TRBV4-3 CASSQDTGTYEQYF TGCGCCAGCAGCCAAGATACAGGGACCTACGAGCAGTACTTC
NA few TRBJ2-7 TRBV25-1 CASRVGYEQYF TGTGCCAGCAGGGTGGGCTACGAGCAGTACTTC
NA NA TRBJ1-2 TRBV29-1 CSVVEGFGYTF TGCAGCGTTGTAGAGGGGTTTGGCTACACCTTC
TRBD2 few TRBJ2-1 TRBV7-2 CASSLVYDERGDIYNEQFF TGTGCCAGCAGCTTAGTTTATGACGAGCGGGGGGACATCTACAATGAGCAGTTCTTC
NA once TRBJ2-1 TRBV27 CAIGEAYNEQFF TGTGCCATCGGGGAGGCCTACAATGAGCAGTTCTTC
TRBD1 few TRBJ2-7 TRBV7-2 CASRKGGHEQYF TGCGCCAGCAGAAAAGGGGGCCACGAGCAGTACTTC
NA few TRBJ2-3 TRBV19 CASSIAPDTDTQYF TGTGCCAGTAGTATAGCTCCGGACACAGATACGCAGTATTTT
NA NA TRBJ2-7 TRBV5-1 CASSEGYEQYF TGCGCCAGCAGTGAGGGGTACGAGCAGTACTTC
NA NA TRBJ1-5 TRBV23-1 CASEERVGDSNQPQHF TGCGCCAGCGAAGAGCGGGTTGGTGATAGCAATCAGCCCCAGCATTTT
NA few TRBJ2-7 TRBV13 CASSPGTEALEQYF TGTGCCAGCAGCCCCGGGACGGAGGCCCTCGAGCAGTACTTC
TRBD1 NA TRBJ2-3 TRBV5-1 CASSLTGQGPTDTQYF TGCGCCAGCAGTCTGACCGGACAGGGCCCCACAGATACGCAGTATTTT
NA NA TRBJ2-6 TRBV30 CAWSSGANVLTF TGTGCCTGGAGCTCTGGGGCCAACGTCCTGACTTTC
NA once TRBJ2-2 TRBV7-9 CASSPWDTGELFF TGTGCCAGCAGCCCCTGGGACACCGGGGAGCTGTTTTTT
NA NA TRBJ2-7 TRBV7-9 CASSLEQTSYEQYF TGTGCCAGCAGCTTAGAGCAGACCTCCTACGAGCAGTACTTC
TRBD1 NA TRBJ2-7 TRBV14 CASSRTGGSYEQYF TGTGCCAGCAGCCGAACAGGGGGCTCCTACGAGCAGTACTTC
TRBD1 NA TRBJ1-2 TRBV29-1 CSVEGRTGGKDGYTF TGCAGCGTTGAAGGCCGGACAGGTGGCAAGGATGGCTACACCTTC
NA once TRBJ2-5 TRBV5-1 CASSLGQGLIETQYF TGCGCCAGCAGCTTGGGGCAGGGGTTAATAGAGACCCAGTACTTC
NA once TRBJ1-2 TRBV5-1 CASSLDGVRVNYGYTF TGCGCCAGCAGCCTGGACGGAGTGCGCGTGAACTATGGCTACACCTTC
NA NA TRBJ1-5 TRBV19 CASSEDGIFSNQPQHF TGTGCCAGTAGTGAAGACGGGATCTTTAGCAATCAGCCCCAGCATTTT
NA NA TRBJ2-5 TRBV7-9 CASSPRTSRGETQYF TGTGCCAGCAGCCCGCGGACATCCCGGGGGGAGACCCAGTACTTC
NA NA TRBJ2-1 TRBV4-3 CASSHSASPRDEQFF TGCGCCAGCAGCCATAGCGCCTCCCCGCGGGATGAGCAGTTCTTC
TRBD2 NA TRBJ2-3 TRBV7-3 CASSATSGGTDTQYF TGTGCCAGCAGCGCCACTAGCGGGGGCACAGATACGCAGTATTTT